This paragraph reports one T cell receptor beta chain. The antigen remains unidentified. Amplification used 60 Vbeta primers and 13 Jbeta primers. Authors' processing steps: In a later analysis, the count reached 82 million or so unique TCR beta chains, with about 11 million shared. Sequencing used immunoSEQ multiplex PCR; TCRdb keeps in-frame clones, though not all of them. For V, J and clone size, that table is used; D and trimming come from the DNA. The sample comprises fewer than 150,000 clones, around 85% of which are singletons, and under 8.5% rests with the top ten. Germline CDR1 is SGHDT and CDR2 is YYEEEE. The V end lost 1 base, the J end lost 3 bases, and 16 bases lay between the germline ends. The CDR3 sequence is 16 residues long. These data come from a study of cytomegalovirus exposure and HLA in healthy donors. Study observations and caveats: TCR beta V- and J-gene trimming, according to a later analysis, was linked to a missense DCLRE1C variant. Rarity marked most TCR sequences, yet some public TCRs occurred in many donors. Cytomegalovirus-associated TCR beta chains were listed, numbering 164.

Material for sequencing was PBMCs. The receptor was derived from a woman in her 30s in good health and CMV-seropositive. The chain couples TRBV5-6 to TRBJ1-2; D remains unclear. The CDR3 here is CASSLKSSGGDYGYTF. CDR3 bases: TGTGCCAGCAGCTTGAAAAGTTCGGGCGGGGACTATGGCTACACCTTC.